This T cell receptor beta chain was recovered during a study of T cells in Graves' hyperthyroidism and ophthalmopathy. Findings and caveats of the study: From stable hyperthyroidism, ophthalmopathy was set apart by a 13 V-J model.

The V end lost 4 bases, the J end lost 3 bases, and 12 bases lay between the germline ends. Per germline, CDR1 SGHVS and CDR2 FNYEAQ. The CDR3 has 15 residues. This clonotype has ten or more counts. Its antigen is as yet unknown. From RNA transcripts, TCR beta CDR3 regions were amplified. In the first-round RT-PCR of the TCR CDR3, the HTBI primer set was used. TCRdb reanalysed the multiplex PCR reads using MiXCR and keeps one entry per CDR3 protein. The sample carries hundreds of thousands of distinct CDR3 sequences, around 14% recorded once. Aged 18 to 65, the patients had hyperthyroidism that was newly diagnosed and had lasted under 2 months.

The V call is TRBV7-6, the J call TRBJ2-2; D is ambiguous. The sequenced sample was blood. This receptor was obtained from a woman aged 18-29 years with Graves' hyperthyroidism. The CDR3 loop is CASSSWGGDTGELFF. CDR3 DNA: TGTGCCAGCAGCTCCTGGGGTGGGGACACCGGGGAGCTGTTTTTT.